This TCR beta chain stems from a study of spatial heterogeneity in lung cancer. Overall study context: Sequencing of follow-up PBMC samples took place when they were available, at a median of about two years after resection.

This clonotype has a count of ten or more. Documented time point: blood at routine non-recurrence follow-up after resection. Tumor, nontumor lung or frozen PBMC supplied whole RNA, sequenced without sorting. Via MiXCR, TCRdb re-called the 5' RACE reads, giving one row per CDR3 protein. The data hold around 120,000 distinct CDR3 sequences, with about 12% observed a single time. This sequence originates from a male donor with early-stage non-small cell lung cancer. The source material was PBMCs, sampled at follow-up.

The CDR3 is CASSYTGGDGYTF. As DNA, the CDR3 is TGTGCCAGCAGCTACACAGGGGGCGATGGCTACACCTTC. V gene TRBV11-3 combines with J gene TRBJ1-2, with 9 bases that match TRBD1. In germline, CDR1 is SGHNT, CDR2 YENEEA. V trimming: 4 bases; J trimming: 6 bases; junction bases outside the gene matches: 3. The CDR3 totals 13 residues.